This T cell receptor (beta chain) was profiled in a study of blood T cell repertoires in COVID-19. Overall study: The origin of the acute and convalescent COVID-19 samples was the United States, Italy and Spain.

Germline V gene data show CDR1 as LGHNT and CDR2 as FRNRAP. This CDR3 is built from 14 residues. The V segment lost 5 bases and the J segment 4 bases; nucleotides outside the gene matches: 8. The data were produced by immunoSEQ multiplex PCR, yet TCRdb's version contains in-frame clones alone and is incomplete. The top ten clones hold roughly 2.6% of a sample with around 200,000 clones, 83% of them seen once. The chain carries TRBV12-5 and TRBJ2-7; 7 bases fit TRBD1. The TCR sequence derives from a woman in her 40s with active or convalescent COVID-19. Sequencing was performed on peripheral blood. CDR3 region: CASGNRDSEYEQYF. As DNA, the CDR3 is TGTGCTAGTGGTAACCGGGACAGTGAATACGAGCAGTACTTC.